The 26 T cell receptor beta chains listed next were all sequenced from one sample in a study of technical replicates of blood from a few donors. Sequenced by immunoSEQ multiplex PCR; TCRdb stores in-frame clones only, minus some. The sample consists of some 11,000 clones, roughly 80% of them appearing once. What was sequenced was PBMCs. The receptors stem from a human donor in good health.

The chain employs TRBV28 and TRBJ1-1; 8 nucleotides agree with TRBD1. J was trimmed by 2 bases and V by 5 bases; bases with no gene match: 7. Germline V gene lookup returns CDR1 MDHEN and CDR2 SYDVKM. The CDR3 totals 15 residues. This CDR3 reads CASSHITGGNTEAFF. The CDR3 DNA is TGTGCCAGCAGTCACATTACAGGGGGTAACACTGAAGCTTTCTTT.

The gene calls are TRBV18 and TRBJ2-7, with D perhaps TRBD1 (6 bases). The germline gives CDR1 KGHSH, CDR2 LQKENI. CDR3 length equals 15 residues. V was cut by 3 bases and J by 7 bases, with 19 bases left in between. This CDR3 is CASSPGPGTQWEQYF. CDR3 nucleotide sequence: TGTGCCAGCTCACCCGGGCCAGGGACACAGTGGGAGCAGTACTTC.

The genes are TRBV2 and TRBJ2-1; 10 bases fit TRBD1. The trim removed 7 bases at V and 8 bases at J, leaving 8 bases unmatched. The CDR3 length is 14 residues. Looked up from germline, CDR1 is SNHLY and CDR2 is FYNNEI. The CDR3 DNA is TGTGCCAGCAAGGCCCGGGACAGGGGCGATGAGCAGTTCTTC. This codes for CASKARDRGDEQFF.

The chain carries TRBV5-1 and TRBJ2-7, with TRBD2 matching 9 bases. V shed 2 bases, J shed 0 bases, and the junction held 0 bases outside the gene matches. CDR1 SGHRS and CDR2 YFSETQ come from the germline V gene. The CDR3 totals 14 residues. The CDR3, as DNA: TGCGCCAGCAGCTTAGCGGGAGGCTCCTACGAGCAGTACTTC. This translates into CASSLAGGSYEQYF.

The chain combines TRBV5-1 with TRBJ2-1, with D possibly matching TRBD1 (6 bases). This CDR3 has 15 amino acids. Germline values: CDR1 SGHRS, CDR2 YFSETQ. V lost 4 bases, J lost 0 bases, and 11 bases lay in between. The CDR3 spells CASSLLDSSYNEQFF. In DNA form, the CDR3 reads TGCGCCAGCAGCCTACTGGACAGCTCCTACAATGAGCAGTTCTTC. Drawing the rest from reference TRBV5-1 and TRBJ2-1, the complete variable domain is KAGVTQTPRYLIKTRGQQVTLSCSPISGHRSVSWYQQTPGQGLQFLFEYFSETQRNKGNFPGRFSGRQFSNSRSEMNVSTLELGDSALYLCASSLLDSSYNEQFFGPGTRLTVL.

The gene calls are TRBV18 and TRBJ2-7; 10 nucleotides line up with TRBD1. CDR1 and CDR2 (germline): KGHSH, LQKENI. The CDR3 totals 15 residues. The ends lost 4 bases at V and 4 bases at J; junction bases unmatched: 7. The CDR3 bases are TGTGCCAGCTCACTTGGGGGACAGGGGAATTACGAGCAGTACTTC. Residues: CASSLGGQGNYEQYF.

The CDR3 spells CASRRIFDSHYGYTF. CDR3 nucleotide sequence: TGTGCCAGCCGGAGAATTTTCGACAGTCACTATGGCTACACCTTC. J is TRBJ1-2 and V is TRBV6-5; TRBD1 is a possible D gene (5 bases). This CDR3 is 15 amino acids long. Germline lookup yields CDR1 MNHEY and CDR2 SVGAGI. V lost 8 bases to trimming and J lost 3 bases, with 19 bases between them.

This clone was counted between two and nine times. The gene calls are TRBV27 and TRBJ2-4; D may be TRBD1 (6 bases). Germline loops: CDR1 MNHEY, CDR2 SMNVEV (reference sequence). The CDR3 runs to 16 residues. V dropped 6 bases and J dropped 2 bases, with 17 bases sitting between them. CDR3 DNA sequence: TGTGCCAGCAGCGACAGGCTCTTAGACCCCAAAAACATTCAGTACTTC. Translated, it gives CASSDRLLDPKNIQYF.

The V call is TRBV27, the J call TRBJ2-7, with D perhaps matching TRBD2 (5 bases). CDR3 length: 16 amino acids. Germline V gene data show CDR1 as MNHEY and CDR2 as SMNVEV (reference sequence). Between the trimmed V and J ends, which lost 9 bases and 0 bases, there was a span of 21 bases. The CDR3 region is CASWLAGSGSSYEQYF. The CDR3 bases are TGTGCCAGTTGGTTGGCGGGTTCTGGAAGCTCCTACGAGCAGTACTTC.

The chain carries TRBV7-3 and TRBJ2-2, with a tentative D call TRBD2 (5 bases). V shed 5 bases and J shed 5 bases, with 21 bases lying between them. CDR3 size: 17 residues. In germline, CDR1 is SGHTA, CDR2 FQGTGA. CDR3 residues: CASSPHVLREKTGELFF. The CDR3 DNA sequence: TGTGCCAGCAGCCCCCACGTATTGAGGGAGAAGACCGGGGAGCTGTTTTTT. Full variable domain (missing parts from reference TRBV7-3 and TRBJ2-2): GAGVSQTPSNKVTEKGKYVELRCDPISGHTALYWYRQSLGQGPEFLIYFQGTGAADDSGLPNDRFFAVRPEGSVSTLKIQRTERGDSAVYLCASSPHVLREKTGELFFGEGSRLTVL.

The chain recombines TRBV10-3 with TRBJ1-2; 8 positions match TRBD1. The germline V gene encodes CDR1 ENHRY and CDR2 SYGVKD. This CDR3 comprises 13 residues. V was clipped by 4 bases and J by 3 bases; unmatched bases: 1. The CDR3 protein is CAISVQGDYGYTF. The CDR3 DNA reads as TGTGCCATCAGTGTACAGGGGGACTATGGCTACACCTTC.

The chain carries TRBV9 and TRBJ2-7; no definite D call. From germline, CDR1 is SGDLS and CDR2 YYNGEE. V was shortened by 0 bases and J by 0 bases, with 7 bases between the two germline ends. The CDR3 loop spans 14 amino acids. Here the CDR3 DNA reads TGTGCCAGCAGCGTAGACCCAGGCTCCTACGAGCAGTACTTC. Its protein is CASSVDPGSYEQYF.

The chain employs TRBV19 and TRBJ2-3; D is possibly TRBD2 (5 bases). V was clipped by 8 bases and J by 2 bases, with 14 bases between them. The length of the CDR3 is 14 residues. Germline V gives CDR1 LNHDA, CDR2 SQIVND (reference sequence). CDR3 nucleotides: TGTGCCAGTTTGTTAGGAGGAACCACAGATACGCAGTATTTT. This sequence encodes CASLLGGTTDTQYF.

The chain recombines TRBV2 with TRBJ2-3; no clear D gene. The germline gives CDR1 SNHLY, CDR2 FYNNEI. V lost 0 bases to trimming and J lost 6 bases, with 10 bases between them. The CDR3 extends over 14 amino acids. For the CDR3, the DNA is TGTGCCAGCAGTGAAGCGCTTCCTACGGATACGCAGTATTTT. It encodes CASSEALPTDTQYF.

In this sample, this clone turned up a few times. CDR3 region: CASSLGGQGAYEQYF. The CDR3 DNA sequence: TGTGCCAGCAGCTTGGGGGGACAGGGGGCCTACGAGCAGTACTTC. This sequence joins TRBV5-4 and TRBJ2-7; 11 bases match TRBD1. Looked up from germline, CDR1 is SGHNT and CDR2 is YYREEE (reference sequence). J was trimmed by 2 bases and V by 0 bases; bases with no gene match: 1. This CDR3 region has 15 residues.

In nucleotides, the CDR3 is TGCGCCAGCAGCCGACGGGCCGGGACAGGGGGCTCGCAAGAGACCCAGTACTTC. As protein: CASSRRAGTGGSQETQYF. The V call is TRBV5-1, the J call TRBJ2-5; 12 nucleotides agree with TRBD1. The CDR3 loop spans 18 amino acids. Per the germline V gene, CDR1 is SGHRS and CDR2 is YFSETQ. J lost 2 bases, V lost 4 bases, and 12 bases had no gene match.

The chain links TRBV7-9 to TRBJ1-2; a weak D match, TRBD1 (6 bases). V shed 5 bases and J shed 9 bases, with 19 bases lying between them. CDR3 length: 14 residues. Germline V CDR1 and CDR2: SEHNR, FQNEAQ (reference sequence). The CDR3: CASSPQQGVASYTF. In nucleotides, the CDR3 is TGTGCCAGCAGCCCCCAACAGGGAGTAGCCAGCTACACCTTC.

The chain uses TRBV10-2 and TRBJ2-1; 9 nucleotides agree with TRBD2. CDR1 is WSHSY and CDR2 is SAAADI in the germline V gene. V lost 0 bases to trimming and J lost 6 bases; unmatched junction nucleotides: 12. CDR3 length equals 18 residues. Here the CDR3 reads CASSESIAGGPRSNEQFF. The CDR3 DNA is TGCGCCAGCAGTGAGTCGATTGCGGGAGGGCCACGTAGCAATGAGCAGTTCTTC.

This rearrangement joins TRBV13 to TRBJ2-1, with TRBD2 matching 11 bases. Germline V gene lookup returns CDR1 PRHDT and CDR2 FYEKMQ (reference sequence). The CDR3 has 18 amino acids. V was pared by 0 bases and J by 3 bases, with 7 bases of the junction left unmatched. CDR3 region: CASSLGTRLAGIYNEQFF. Here the CDR3 DNA reads TGTGCCAGCAGCTTAGGTACTAGACTAGCGGGGATCTACAATGAGCAGTTCTTC. The whole variable domain, remainder taken from reference TRBV13 and TRBJ2-1, is AAGVIQSPRHLIKEKRETATLKCYPIPRHDTVYWYQQGPGQDPQFLISFYEKMQSDKGSIPDRFSAQQFSDYHSELNMSSLELGDSALYFCASSLGTRLAGIYNEQFFGPGTRLTVL.

The rearrangement uses TRBV5-1 and TRBJ1-1; TRBD1 agrees at 12 bases. Germline CDR1 reads SGHRS; CDR2 reads YFSETQ. After removal of 0 bases from V and 11 bases from J, the junction contained 11 bases not matched to a gene. The CDR3 is made up of 16 amino acids. The CDR3 region has the DNA TGCGCCAGCAGCTTGGCTGTGGGGACAGGGGGCAGGGGGGCTTTCTTT. This codes for CASSLAVGTGGRGAFF. Using reference TRBV5-1 and TRBJ1-1 for the parts outside the CDR3, the full variable domain is KAGVTQTPRYLIKTRGQQVTLSCSPISGHRSVSWYQQTPGQGLQFLFEYFSETQRNKGNFPGRFSGRQFSNSRSEMNVSTLELGDSALYLCASSLAVGTGGRGAFFGQGTRLTVV.

The sample holds a few counts of this clone. The rearrangement links TRBV5-1 to TRBJ1-2; TRBD1 matches 7 bases. The J segment lost 4 bases and the V segment lost 0 bases, leaving 6 bases of the junction unmatched. Germline V gene data show CDR1 as SGHRS and CDR2 as YFSETQ. The CDR3 contains 15 residues. The CDR3 bases are TGCGCCAGCAGCTTGGGTACGAGACAGGGCTATGGCTACACCTTC. This sequence encodes CASSLGTRQGYGYTF.

This clone was picked up a small number of times. The chain has TRBV5-6 and TRBJ2-7; a possible D gene is TRBD2 (6 bases). This CDR3 comprises 14 residues. In germline, CDR1 is SGHDT, CDR2 YYEEEE. The V end lost 4 bases, the J end lost 5 bases, and 16 bases lay between the germline ends. This CDR3 reads CASSRVAGRHEQYF. DNA of the CDR3: TGTGCCAGCAGCCGAGTTGCGGGGAGGCACGAGCAGTACTTC.

The table lists this clone with a few counts. This chain connects TRBV5-1 to TRBJ2-2, with D perhaps TRBD1 (8 bases). The CDR3 is 17 residues long. The ends were cut back, 4 bases at V and 6 bases at J, with 22 bases in the middle. Germline V lookup: CDR1 SGHRS, CDR2 YFSETQ. CDR3 amino acids: CASSQQRGQERPGELFF. CDR3 DNA: TGCGCCAGCAGCCAGCAGCGGGGACAGGAACGTCCCGGGGAGCTGTTTTTT.

The DNA for the CDR3 is TGCAGCGTTGAAGCATGGCCCGGGGGCACAGATACGCAGTATTTT. Translation gives CSVEAWPGGTDTQYF. The chain links TRBV29-1 to TRBJ2-3, with D perhaps TRBD2 (5 bases). V shed 1 base and J shed 1 base, with 12 bases lying between them. The CDR3 extends over 15 amino acids. Germline CDR1 is SQVTM and CDR2 is ANQGSEA.

The chain employs TRBV7-9 and TRBJ1-1, with 9 bases that match TRBD1. Germline-derived CDR1 and CDR2 are SEHNR and FQNEAQ (reference sequence). The CDR3 length is 14 residues. The V and J ends lost 5 bases and 5 bases, in that order; junction bases with no gene match: 6. The CDR3 loop is CASSITGGGTEAFF. CDR3 bases: TGTGCCAGCAGCATCACAGGGGGCGGTACTGAAGCTTTCTTT. Complete variable domain (other parts from reference TRBV7-9 and TRBJ1-1): DTGVSQNPRHKITKRGQNVTFRCDPISEHNRLYWYRQTLGQGPEFLTYFQNEAQLEKSRLLSDRFSAERPKGSFSTLEIQRTEQGDSAMYLCASSITGGGTEAFFGQGTRLTVV.

This rearrangement joins TRBV27 to TRBJ2-5; D gene unclear. This CDR3 is built from 13 residues. V was trimmed by 2 bases and J by 4 bases, leaving 8 bases between them. The germline V gene has CDR1 MNHEY and CDR2 SMNVEV (reference sequence). CDR3 nucleotides: TGTGCCAGCAGTTTACGAGGATTAGAGACCCAGTACTTC. Residues: CASSLRGLETQYF.